This TCR beta chain is from a study of cytomegalovirus exposure and HLA in healthy donors. Study outcomes and limitations: It was 150 to 200 TCR beta chains that were listed as cytomegalovirus-associated. As a later analysis revealed, the rate of TCR association differed by HLA locus, with DRB1 most and HLA-C fewest.

This CDR3 has 16 residues. The ends were cut back, 4 bases at V and 4 bases at J, with 16 bases in the middle. Germline assignment: CDR1 MNHNS and CDR2 SASEGT. Remarks on this clone: The antigen remains undetermined.

60 Vbeta and 13 Jbeta primers were used in PCR. TCRdb's table, derived via immunoSEQ multiplex PCR, lists solely in-frame clones and lacks some. The table for this sample gives about 110,000 clones. Material for sequencing was PBMCs. The chain joins TRBV6-1 to TRBJ2-2; TRBD2 is a possible D gene (5 bases). The sequence derives from a man aged 25-45 years in good health and CMV-seronegative. The CDR3 sequence is CASSGRYLAGTGELFF. The CDR3 bases are TGTGCCAGCAGTGGACGGTACTTGGCGGGCACCGGGGAGCTGTTTTTT.